This entry concerns a single T cell receptor (beta chain). Its antigen is still unknown. These data originate in a study of T cells in localized non-small cell lung cancer. Study-wide results and caveats: It was uninvolved adjacent lung that showed the highest T cell clonality, exceeding tumor. Median around 56 top-100 tumor clones were shared with paired adjacent lung.

The repertoire was sequenced with immunoSEQ multiplex PCR; TCRdb's copy has only in-frame clones and lacks some. The sample has roughly 6,000 clones, around 83% seen once. The germline V gene has CDR1 MDHEN and CDR2 SYDVKM. This CDR3 is built from 13 residues. V lost 8 bases, J lost 0 bases, and 10 bases lay in between. The chain joins TRBV28 to TRBJ1-1; D gene uncertain. Source: peripheral blood mononuclear cells, taken before any cancer treatment. The sequence was collected from a female donor older than 55 with stage II lung adenocarcinoma. The CDR3 nucleotides are TGTGCCAGCGAGGGAAGCATGAACACTGAAGCTTTCTTT. This codes for CASEGSMNTEAFF.